The present T cell receptor beta chain was sequenced within a study of blood T cell repertoires in COVID-19. Study details: Material from acute and convalescent COVID-19 was sourced from the United States, Italy and Spain. Sample material is recorded as cDNA or gDNA derived from T cells, B-cell-depleted T cells, or PBMCs.

The CDR3 contains 17 residues. J gave up 5 bases and V 5 bases, and 9 bases lay outside the gene matches. CDR1 LNHDA and CDR2 SQIVND come from the germline V gene (reference sequence). In the authors' methods: Amplifying reference gene primers gave estimates of nucleated cell counts. Sequencing used immunoSEQ multiplex PCR; TCRdb keeps in-frame clones, though not all of them. Clonal size and the V and J genes are those of that table, whereas D and trimming came from the DNA. The repertoire holds 300,000 to 400,000 clones, with 88% as singletons. The specimen was peripheral blood. The TCR comes from a woman under 40 with COVID-19, enrolled during active disease. The chain joins TRBV19 to TRBJ2-1; 13 bases are shared with TRBD2. The CDR3 DNA sequence: TGTGCCAGTAGTGCGACTAGCGGGGGGACATCCCACAATGAGCAGTTCTTC. Its translation is CASSATSGGTSHNEQFF.